This TCR beta chain is drawn from a study of lymphopenia after photon versus proton radiotherapy. The study's findings and limits: Better survival with proton therapy was suggested as possible, not demonstrated. Relative stability marked proton patients; photon patients lost diversity and naive cells. Post-nadir TCR diversity decline inversely tracked overall survival among those who died. After the lymphocyte nadir, photon-treated repertoires showed oligoclonal expansion, especially of CD8+ Temra cells.

This clone was found a few times. The antigen is unknown. The CDR3 is 17 residues long. Trimming at V came to 3 bases and at J to 4 bases, leaving 12 bases not matched to a gene. Germline V lookup: CDR1 SGDLS, CDR2 YYNGEE. Method: immunoSEQ multiplex PCR; TCRdb's copy keeps in-frame clones and lacks some. The sample records tens of thousands of clones, approximately 84% being singletons. Sequenced material: peripheral blood, taken from a patient treated with photon-based radiotherapy. The chain is built from TRBV9 and TRBJ1-2, with 10 positions matching TRBD1. The TCR originated in a woman aged 45-59 years with pancreatic cancer. CDR3 DNA: TGTGCCAGCAGCGCCAACGCCGGGACAGGGGACTCCTATGGCTACACCTTC. As protein: CASSANAGTGDSYGYTF.